These 29 T cell receptor beta chains share one sample of origin, sequenced in a study of control samples from healthy donors and cancer patients. Assay used: immunoSEQ multiplex PCR; TCRdb lists only in-frame clones, some missing. Of fewer than 200,000 clones in the sample, about 92% are singletons; the top ten hold 1.1% to 1.5%. What was sequenced was blood. The receptors originated from a man aged 25-40 years in good health.

This chain connects TRBV6-1 to TRBJ2-3; weak D call: TRBD1 (5 bases). CDR3 length: 14 residues. Looked up from germline, CDR1 is MNHNS and CDR2 is SASEGT. The germline V and J ends were trimmed by 1 base and 2 bases, with 7 bases remaining between them. The CDR3 DNA follows: TGTGCCAGCAGTGAAGGACAGAACACAGATACGCAGTATTTT. Its translation: CASSEGQNTDTQYF.

The rearrangement uses TRBV30 and TRBJ1-3; D remains unclear. The CDR3 is made up of 15 amino acids. Germline V gene data show CDR1 as GTSNPN and CDR2 as SVGIG (reference sequence). Trimming shortened V by 5 bases and J by 2 bases, and 16 bases separated the two germline ends. The CDR3 here is CAWYPLRATGNTIYF. The CDR3 DNA reads as TGTGCCTGGTATCCCTTGAGGGCGACTGGAAACACCATATATTTT. Full variable domain (outside the CDR3, taken from reference TRBV30 and TRBJ1-3): SQTIHQWPATLVQPVGSPLSLECTVEGTSNPNLYWYRQAAGRGLQLLFYSVGIGQISSEVPQNLSASRPQDRQFILSSKKLLLSDSGFYLCAWYPLRATGNTIYFGEGSWLTVV.

The chain has TRBV7-2 and TRBJ2-5; the D is unclear. The CDR3 spans 15 residues. V dropped 2 bases and J dropped 1 base, with 11 bases sitting between them. The V gene's germline CDR1 is SGHTA and CDR2 FQGNSA. CDR3 amino acids: CASSLLSESQETQYF. The DNA for the CDR3 is TGTGCCAGCAGCTTATTGTCCGAGTCCCAAGAGACCCAGTACTTC. The variable domain in full, with the rest retrieved from reference TRBV7-2 and TRBJ2-5, is GAGVSQSPSNKVTEKGKDVELRCDPISGHTALYWYRQSLGQGLEFLIYFQGNSAPDKSGLPSDRFSAERTGGSVSTLTIQRTQQEDSAVYLCASSLLSESQETQYFGPGTRLLVL.

Here the CDR3 reads CASSGVAGVGETQYF. CDR3 in DNA: TGTGCCAGCAGCGGAGTCGCGGGGGTGGGGGAGACCCAGTACTTC. The chain combines TRBV11-2 with TRBJ2-5, with 7 bases matching TRBD2. The CDR3 runs to 15 residues. From germline, CDR1 is SGHAT and CDR2 FQNNGV. V dropped 5 bases and J dropped 5; count of bases not matched to a gene: 11.

This chain connects TRBV5-6 to TRBJ2-1; 8 positions match TRBD2. V was clipped by 2 bases and J by 7 bases; unmatched bases: 8. The CDR3 runs 15 residues. From germline, CDR1 is SGHDT and CDR2 YYEEEE. CDR3 sequence reads: CASSFYSGGRNEQFF. The CDR3 bases are TGTGCCAGCAGCTTTTATTCGGGAGGGCGGAATGAGCAGTTCTTC.

The rearrangement uses TRBV11-2 and TRBJ2-3; unclear D gene. The germline gives CDR1 SGHAT, CDR2 FQNNGV. This CDR3 contains 16 residues. The ends were cut back, 5 bases at V and 6 bases at J, with 21 bases in the middle. CDR3 nucleotide sequence: TGTGCCAGCAGCCCGGGCTATCAGACCCCCCCGGATACGCAGTATTTT. It translates to CASSPGYQTPPDTQYF.

This clone showed up just a few times. The rearrangement links TRBV2 to TRBJ2-3; a weak D match, TRBD2 (7 bases). V gave up 2 bases and J gave up 6 bases, with 18 bases separating them. CDR3 length equals 16 residues. In germline, CDR1 is SNHLY, CDR2 FYNNEI. CDR3 in amino acids: CASSEWRGGRRDTQYF. For the CDR3, the DNA is TGTGCCAGCAGTGAATGGAGGGGGGGGAGAAGGGATACGCAGTATTTT.

The V gene is TRBV5-1, the J gene TRBJ2-7; the match to TRBD1 covers 8 bases. V was pared by 2 bases and J by 0 bases, with 4 bases of the junction left unmatched. The CDR3 spans 15 residues. From germline, CDR1 is SGHRS and CDR2 YFSETQ. CDR3 residues: CASSFGQGSSYEQYF. The CDR3 region has the DNA TGCGCCAGCAGCTTTGGACAGGGTTCCTCCTACGAGCAGTACTTC.

V gene TRBV30 combines with J gene TRBJ1-1; D ambiguous. This CDR3 is built from 15 residues. Germline V gene data show CDR1 as GTSNPN and CDR2 as SVGIG (reference sequence). Trimming cost V 2 bases and J 3 bases, with 16 bases left between them. The CDR3 DNA reads as TGTGCCTGGAGTACCCCCGGCAGTGTCTACACTGAAGCTTTCTTT. Encoded protein: CAWSTPGSVYTEAFF.

J is TRBJ1-2 and V is TRBV28; D not resolved. The CDR3 loop spans 15 amino acids. Trimming left V 6 bases short and J 0 bases short, with 14 bases between. CDR1 MDHEN and CDR2 SYDVKM come from the germline V gene. CDR3 sequence: CASSLRPATNYGYTF. CDR3 coding DNA: TGTGCCAGCAGCCTTAGGCCGGCAACTAACTATGGCTACACCTTC.

This clone was observed a single time. V gene TRBV7-9 combines with J gene TRBJ2-5; possible D gene TRBD1, 6 bases. This CDR3 contains 15 residues. Germline V lookup: CDR1 SEHNR, CDR2 FQNEAQ (reference sequence). V dropped 1 base and J dropped 5 bases, with 14 bases sitting between them. The CDR3 here is CASSLGAWQGETQYF. The CDR3 bases are TGTGCCAGCAGCTTAGGGGCGTGGCAGGGGGAGACCCAGTACTTC.

Of note for this clone: The sample contains more than one DNA sequence encoding this CDR3. The rearrangement joins TRBV11-3 to TRBJ2-3; D unresolved. V was trimmed by 5 bases and J by 0 bases, leaving 9 bases between them. The germline V gene has CDR1 SGHNT and CDR2 YENEEA. The CDR3 loop spans 14 amino acids. CDR3 bases: TGTGCCAGCAGCCTGACCGCTAGCACAGATACGCAGTATTTT. Translation gives CASSLTASTDTQYF.

The CDR3 DNA sequence: TGTGCCATCAGTGAGTGGAGACAGGGTAGTGGGGCCAACGTCCTGACTTTC. Amino acids: CAISEWRQGSGANVLTF. The V gene is TRBV10-3, the J gene TRBJ2-6, with TRBD1 identical over 7 bases. CDR3 length equals 17 residues. Germline V gene sequence: CDR1 ENHRY, CDR2 SYGVKD. The trim removed 1 base at V and 3 bases at J, leaving 6 bases unmatched.

CDR3 coding DNA: TGTGCCACCAGTGACCCCGGAGGAAACACCATATATTTT. Amino acids: CATSDPGGNTIYF. V gene TRBV24-1 combines with J gene TRBJ1-3; no firm D call. V was clipped by 4 bases and J by 4 bases, with 7 bases between them. CDR1 is KGHDR, CDR2 SFDVKD, per germline. This CDR3 is 13 amino acids long.

V is TRBV7-6 and J is TRBJ2-3, with 9 bases that match TRBD2. This CDR3 contains 19 residues. Unmatched junction bases numbered 17, after V lost 5 bases and J lost 2 bases. Germline V CDR1 and CDR2: SGHVS, FNYEAQ. CDR3 region: CASSDPRDRREGSTDTQYF. The CDR3 DNA follows: TGTGCCAGCAGCGACCCCCGGGACCGGCGGGAGGGGTCCACAGATACGCAGTATTTT. Variable domain in full (rest from reference TRBV7-6 and TRBJ2-3): GAGVSQSPRYKVTKRGQDVALRCDPISGHVSLYWYRQALGQGPEFLTYFNYEAQQDKSGLPNDRFSAERPEGSISTLTIQRTEQRDSAMYRCASSDPRDRREGSTDTQYFGPGTRLTVL.

The rearrangement links TRBV3-1 (or the pseudogene TRBV3-2) to TRBJ2-7; possible D gene TRBD2, 6 bases. The CDR3 is made up of 15 amino acids. V gave up 8 bases and J gave up 9 bases, with 26 bases separating them. CDR1 and CDR2 (germline): LGHDT, YNNKEL (reference sequence). This CDR3 reads CASGEGTFNIRGQYF. The CDR3 coding sequence is TGTGCCAGCGGTGAGGGGACTTTTAATATACGAGGGCAGTACTTC.

V gene TRBV7-8 combines with J gene TRBJ1-4; D not resolved. The CDR3 is 15 amino acids. From germline, CDR1 is SGHVS and CDR2 FQNEAQ. The V end was cut by 3 bases, the J end by 0 bases, with 8 bases between. CDR3 sequence reads: CASSFASTTNEKLFF. The CDR3 DNA reads as TGTGCCAGCAGCTTCGCCAGTACAACTAATGAAAAACTGTTTTTT.

The chain combines TRBV10-1 with TRBJ2-5, with unresolved D. The CDR3 extends over 14 amino acids. V was clipped by 0 bases and J by 5 bases, with 10 bases between them. The germline V gene encodes CDR1 WNHNN and CDR2 SYGVQD (reference sequence). CDR3 loop: CASSESMGTETQYF. For the CDR3, the DNA is TGCGCCAGCAGTGAGTCAATGGGTACGGAGACCCAGTACTTC.

The genes are TRBV9 and TRBJ2-1, with D maybe TRBD1 (5 bases). The CDR3 covers 15 residues. Germline values: CDR1 SGDLS, CDR2 YYNGEE. Trimming took off 0 bases at V and 3 bases at J, with 10 bases between the two ends. The CDR3, as DNA: TGTGCCAGCAGCGTAGGGCAGGGTGACTACAATGAGCAGTTCTTC. This gives the protein CASSVGQGDYNEQFF.

The CDR3 coding sequence is TGTGCCAGCAGCCAAGTCCTAGCGGGGGGGCGTGCCCAGTTCTTC. Encoded protein: CASSQVLAGGRAQFF. The chain carries TRBV3-1 (or the pseudogene TRBV3-2) and TRBJ2-1; TRBD2 aligns across 12 bases. CDR3 length: 15 residues. Looked up from germline, CDR1 is LGHDT and CDR2 is YNNKEL (reference sequence). V was pared by 1 base and J by 13 bases, with 8 bases of the junction left unmatched.

The V call is TRBV27, the J call TRBJ1-6, with D maybe TRBD1 (6 bases). Per germline, CDR1 MNHEY and CDR2 SMNVEV (reference sequence). The CDR3 has 13 amino acids. The V gene lost 10 bases and the J gene lost 7 bases, with 14 bases spanning the gap. The chain's CDR3 is CAIGQSRNSPLHF. The CDR3 DNA is TGTGCCATCGGACAGTCGCGGAATTCACCCCTCCACTTT.

This CDR3 reads CASSLEASGSTIGELFF. The CDR3 coding sequence is TGCGCCAGCAGCTTGGAGGCTAGCGGGAGCACTATCGGGGAGCTGTTTTTT. The V and J genes are TRBV5-1 and TRBJ2-2; 10 positions match TRBD2. With V trimmed by 0 bases and J by 7 bases, 9 bases remained unmatched. CDR3 length: 17 residues. Germline V lookup: CDR1 SGHRS, CDR2 YFSETQ. The full variable domain, completed using reference TRBV5-1 and TRBJ2-2, is KAGVTQTPRYLIKTRGQQVTLSCSPISGHRSVSWYQQTPGQGLQFLFEYFSETQRNKGNFPGRFSGRQFSNSRSEMNVSTLELGDSALYLCASSLEASGSTIGELFFGEGSRLTVL.

This clone showed up just a few times. This rearrangement joins TRBV5-5 to TRBJ2-7; D is undetermined. The CDR3 consists of 11 residues. Germline V gives CDR1 SGHKS, CDR2 YYEKEE (reference sequence). Trimming stripped 2 bases from V and 0 bases from J, with 0 bases between. The chain's CDR3 is CASSFSYEQYF. The DNA for the CDR3 is TGTGCCAGCAGCTTCTCCTACGAGCAGTACTTC.

The count of this clone is one. This chain links TRBV6-5 with TRBJ1-2, with D perhaps matching TRBD1 (5 bases). The ends were cut back, 2 bases at V and 2 bases at J, with 12 bases in the middle. CDR3 length equals 15 residues. The germline V gene encodes CDR1 MNHEY and CDR2 SVGAGI. CDR3 loop: CASSYRGDRNYGYTF. CDR3 sequence (DNA): TGTGCCAGCAGTTACAGGGGTGACAGAAACTATGGCTACACCTTC.

This sequence joins TRBV6-6 and TRBJ1-4; weak D call: TRBD1 (6 bases). The CDR3 consists of 14 residues. Germline V gene data show CDR1 as MNHNY and CDR2 as SVGAGI (reference sequence). V was pared by 7 bases and J by 5 bases, with 14 bases between. CDR3 sequence reads: CASNIQGTNEKLFF. The CDR3 DNA sequence: TGTGCCAGCAACATCCAGGGGACCAATGAAAAACTGTTTTTT.

In DNA, the CDR3 is TGTGCCAGCAGCTTGTACGCACAGAAGAACTATGGCTACACCTTC. The encoded protein is CASSLYAQKNYGYTF. The chain joins TRBV5-4 to TRBJ1-2; D is unclear. This CDR3 has 15 amino acids. V was cut by 1 base and J by 2 bases, with 12 bases left in between. Germline V gives CDR1 SGHNT, CDR2 YYREEE (reference sequence). The full variable domain, completed using reference TRBV5-4 and TRBJ1-2, is ETGVTQSPTHLIKTRGQQVTLRCSSQSGHNTVSWYQQALGQGPQFIFQYYREEENGRGNFPPRFSGLQFPNYSSELNVNALELDDSALYLCASSLYAQKNYGYTFGSGTRLTVV.

The chain uses TRBV7-8 and TRBJ2-1; D is unclear. CDR1 is SGHVS and CDR2 is FQNEAQ in the germline V gene. This CDR3 is built from 13 residues. V was shortened by 2 bases and J by 4 bases, with 6 bases between the two germline ends. The CDR3 DNA reads as TGTGCCAGCAGCTTACGGGTTTACAATGAGCAGTTCTTC. Amino acids: CASSLRVYNEQFF.

The chain carries TRBV5-1 and TRBJ1-3, with D perhaps matching TRBD1 (5 bases). CDR3 length equals 19 residues. Germline V lookup: CDR1 SGHRS, CDR2 YFSETQ. V dropped 0 bases and J dropped 0 bases, with 19 bases sitting between them. This CDR3 reads CASSLAQTVSTDSGNTIYF. CDR3 sequence (DNA): TGCGCCAGCAGCTTGGCCCAGACAGTAAGTACCGACTCTGGAAACACCATATATTTT. Complete variable domain (other parts from reference TRBV5-1 and TRBJ1-3): KAGVTQTPRYLIKTRGQQVTLSCSPISGHRSVSWYQQTPGQGLQFLFEYFSETQRNKGNFPGRFSGRQFSNSRSEMNVSTLELGDSALYLCASSLAQTVSTDSGNTIYFGEGSWLTVV.

The chain uses TRBV10-3 and TRBJ2-3, with D unresolved. Germline V gene sequence: CDR1 ENHRY, CDR2 SYGVKD. The ends were cut back, 6 bases at V and 2 bases at J, with 6 bases in the middle. The CDR3 is 12 amino acids. CDR3 sequence reads: CAIRLPTDTQYF. The CDR3 bases are TGTGCCATCAGACTTCCCACAGATACGCAGTATTTT.